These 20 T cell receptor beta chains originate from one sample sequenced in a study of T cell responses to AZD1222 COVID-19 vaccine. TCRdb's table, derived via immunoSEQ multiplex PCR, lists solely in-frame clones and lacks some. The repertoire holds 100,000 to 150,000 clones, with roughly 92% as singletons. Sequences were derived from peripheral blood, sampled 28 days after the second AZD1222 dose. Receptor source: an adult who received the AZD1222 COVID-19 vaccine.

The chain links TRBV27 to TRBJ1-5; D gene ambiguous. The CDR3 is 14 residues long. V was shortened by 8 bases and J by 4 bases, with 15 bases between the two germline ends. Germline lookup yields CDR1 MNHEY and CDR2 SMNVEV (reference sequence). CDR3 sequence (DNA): TGTGCCAGCCAGCTTTCTTTCTGGAATCAGCCCCAGCATTTT. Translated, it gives CASQLSFWNQPQHF.

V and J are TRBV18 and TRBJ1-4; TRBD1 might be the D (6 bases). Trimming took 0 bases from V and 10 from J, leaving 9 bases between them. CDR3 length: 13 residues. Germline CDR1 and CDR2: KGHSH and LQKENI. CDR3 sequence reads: CASSPPDRRKLFF. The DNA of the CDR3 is TGTGCCAGCTCACCACCGGACAGACGAAAACTGTTTTTT.

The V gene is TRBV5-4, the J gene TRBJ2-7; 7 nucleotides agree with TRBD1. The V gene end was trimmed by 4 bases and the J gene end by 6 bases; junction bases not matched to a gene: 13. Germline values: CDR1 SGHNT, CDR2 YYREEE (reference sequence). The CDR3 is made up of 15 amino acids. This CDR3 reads CASSDPGTENGEQYF. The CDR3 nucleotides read TGTGCCAGCAGCGACCCAGGGACAGAGAACGGCGAGCAGTACTTC. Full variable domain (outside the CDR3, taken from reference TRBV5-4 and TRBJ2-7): ETGVTQSPTHLIKTRGQQVTLRCSSQSGHNTVSWYQQALGQGPQFIFQYYREEENGRGNFPPRFSGLQFPNYSSELNVNALELDDSALYLCASSDPGTENGEQYFGPGTRLTVT.

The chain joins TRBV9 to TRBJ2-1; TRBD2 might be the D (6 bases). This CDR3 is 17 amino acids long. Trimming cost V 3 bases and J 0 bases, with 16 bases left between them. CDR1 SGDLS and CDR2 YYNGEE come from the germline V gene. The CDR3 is CASSGGAVEGSYNEQFF. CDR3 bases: TGTGCCAGCAGCGGCGGGGCGGTTGAGGGCTCCTACAATGAGCAGTTCTTC. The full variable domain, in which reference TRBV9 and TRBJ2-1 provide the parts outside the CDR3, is DSGVTQTPKHLITATGQRVTLRCSPRSGDLSVYWYQQSLDQGLQFLIQYYNGEERAKGNILERFSAQQFPDLHSELNLSSLELGDSALYFCASSGGAVEGSYNEQFFGPGTRLTVL.

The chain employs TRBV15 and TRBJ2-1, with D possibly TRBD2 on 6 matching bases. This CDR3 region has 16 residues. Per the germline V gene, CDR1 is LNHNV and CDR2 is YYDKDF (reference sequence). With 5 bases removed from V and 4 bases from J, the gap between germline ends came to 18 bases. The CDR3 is CATSLPRETIYNEQFF. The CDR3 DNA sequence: TGTGCCACCAGCCTTCCTCGGGAGACTATTTACAATGAGCAGTTCTTC.

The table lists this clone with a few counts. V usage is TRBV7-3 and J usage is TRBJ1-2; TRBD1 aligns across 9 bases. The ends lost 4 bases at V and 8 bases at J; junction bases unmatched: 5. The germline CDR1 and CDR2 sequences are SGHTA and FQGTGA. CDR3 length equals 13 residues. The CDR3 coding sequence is TGTGCCAGCAGCTCAGGGACAGGGCCAGGCTACACCTTC. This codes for CASSSGTGPGYTF.

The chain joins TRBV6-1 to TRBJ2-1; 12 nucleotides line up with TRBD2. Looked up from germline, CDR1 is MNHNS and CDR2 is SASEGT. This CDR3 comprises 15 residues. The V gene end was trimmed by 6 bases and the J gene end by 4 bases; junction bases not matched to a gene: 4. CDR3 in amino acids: CASRSLAGGYNEQFF. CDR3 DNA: TGTGCCAGCAGGTCCCTAGCGGGGGGGTACAATGAGCAGTTCTTC.

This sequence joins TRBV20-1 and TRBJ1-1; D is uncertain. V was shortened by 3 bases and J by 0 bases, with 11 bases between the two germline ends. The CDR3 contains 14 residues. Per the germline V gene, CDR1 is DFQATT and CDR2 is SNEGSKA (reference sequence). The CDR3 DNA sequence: TGCAGTGCTAGTGAACAACCGCTGAACACTGAAGCTTTCTTT. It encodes CSASEQPLNTEAFF.

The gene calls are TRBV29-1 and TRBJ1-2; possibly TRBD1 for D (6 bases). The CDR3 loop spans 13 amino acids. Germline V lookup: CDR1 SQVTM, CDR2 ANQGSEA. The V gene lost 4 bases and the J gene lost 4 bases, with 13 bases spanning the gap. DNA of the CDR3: TGCAGCGTTGTGGGGGCATTTGGCTATGGCTACACCTTC. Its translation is CSVVGAFGYGYTF.

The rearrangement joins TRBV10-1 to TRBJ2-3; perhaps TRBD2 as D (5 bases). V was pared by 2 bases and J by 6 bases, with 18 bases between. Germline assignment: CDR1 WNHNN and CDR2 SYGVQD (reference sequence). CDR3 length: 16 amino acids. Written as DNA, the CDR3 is TGCGCCAGCAGTGAGGTCGGGGAATACGAGCGGGATACGCAGTATTTT. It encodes CASSEVGEYERDTQYF.

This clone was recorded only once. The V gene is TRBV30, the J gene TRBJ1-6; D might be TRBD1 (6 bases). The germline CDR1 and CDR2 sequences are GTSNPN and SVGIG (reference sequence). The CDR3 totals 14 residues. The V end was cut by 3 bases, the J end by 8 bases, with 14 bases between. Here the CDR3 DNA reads TGTGCCTGGAGCCGGGGGGCTGGGGATTCACCCCTCCACTTT. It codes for CAWSRGAGDSPLHF.

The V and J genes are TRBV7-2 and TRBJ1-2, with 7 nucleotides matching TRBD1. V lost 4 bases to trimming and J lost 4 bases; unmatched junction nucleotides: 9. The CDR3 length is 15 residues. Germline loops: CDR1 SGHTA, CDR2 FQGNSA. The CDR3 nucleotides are TGTGCCAGCAGCTCCAGGGGGACCGTCCCCTATGGCTACACCTTC. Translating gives CASSSRGTVPYGYTF.

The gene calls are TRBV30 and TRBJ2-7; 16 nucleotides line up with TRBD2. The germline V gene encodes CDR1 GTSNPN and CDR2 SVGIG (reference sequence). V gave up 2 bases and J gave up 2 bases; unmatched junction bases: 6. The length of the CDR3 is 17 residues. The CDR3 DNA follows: TGTGCCTGGAGTATACCGGGACTAGCGGGAGGGACCTACGAGCAGTACTTC. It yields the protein CAWSIPGLAGGTYEQYF.

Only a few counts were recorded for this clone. CDR3 region: CASSPRSSYEQYF. The CDR3 region has the DNA TGTGCCAGCAGCCCTCGGAGCTCCTACGAGCAGTACTTC. The chain joins TRBV9 to TRBJ2-7; D is uncertain. V dropped 4 bases and J dropped 0 bases, with 8 bases sitting between them. The CDR3 totals 13 residues. The germline V gene encodes CDR1 SGDLS and CDR2 YYNGEE.

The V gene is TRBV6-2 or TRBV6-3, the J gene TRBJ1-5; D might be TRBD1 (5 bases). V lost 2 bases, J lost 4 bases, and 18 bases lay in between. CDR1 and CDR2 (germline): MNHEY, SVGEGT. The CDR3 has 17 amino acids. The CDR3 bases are TGTGCCAGCAGTTACGGATGGCGGGGCCAGGCTAATCAGCCCCAGCATTTT. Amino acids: CASSYGWRGQANQPQHF.

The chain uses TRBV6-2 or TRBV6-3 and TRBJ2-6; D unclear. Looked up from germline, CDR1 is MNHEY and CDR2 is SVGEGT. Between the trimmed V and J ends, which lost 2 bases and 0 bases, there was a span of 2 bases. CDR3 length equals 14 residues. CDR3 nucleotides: TGTGCCAGCAGTTACAACTCTGGGGCCAACGTCCTGACTTTC. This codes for CASSYNSGANVLTF.

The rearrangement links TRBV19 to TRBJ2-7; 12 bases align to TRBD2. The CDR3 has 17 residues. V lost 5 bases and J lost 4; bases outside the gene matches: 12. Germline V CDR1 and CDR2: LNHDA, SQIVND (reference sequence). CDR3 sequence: CASSYTVTSGRSYEQYF. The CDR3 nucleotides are TGTGCCAGTAGTTATACCGTGACTAGCGGGAGATCGTACGAGCAGTACTTC.

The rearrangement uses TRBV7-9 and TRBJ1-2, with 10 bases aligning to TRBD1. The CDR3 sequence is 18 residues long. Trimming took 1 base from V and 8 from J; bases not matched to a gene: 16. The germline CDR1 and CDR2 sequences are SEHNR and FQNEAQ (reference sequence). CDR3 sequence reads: CASSLGGLGTGAPMGYTF. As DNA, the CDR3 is TGTGCCAGCAGCTTAGGAGGTCTCGGGACAGGGGCCCCTATGGGCTACACCTTC.

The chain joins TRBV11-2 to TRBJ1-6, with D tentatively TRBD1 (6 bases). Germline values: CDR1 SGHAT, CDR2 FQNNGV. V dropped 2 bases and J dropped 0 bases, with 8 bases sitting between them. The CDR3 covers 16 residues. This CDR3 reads CASSLQGSSYNSPLHF. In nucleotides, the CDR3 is TGTGCCAGCAGCTTACAGGGGAGCTCCTATAATTCACCCCTCCACTTT.

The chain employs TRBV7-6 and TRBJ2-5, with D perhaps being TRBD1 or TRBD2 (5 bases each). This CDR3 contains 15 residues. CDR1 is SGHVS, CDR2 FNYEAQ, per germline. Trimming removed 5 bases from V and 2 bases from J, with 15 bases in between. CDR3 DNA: TGTGCCAGCAGCAAAAGAGGGACGGAACAAGAGACCCAGTACTTC. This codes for CASSKRGTEQETQYF.